This T cell receptor beta chain was recovered during a study of blood T cell repertoires in COVID-19. The germline V gene has CDR1 DFQATT and CDR2 SNEGSKA (reference sequence). The length of the CDR3 is 11 residues. The V and J ends lost 1 base and 7 bases respectively, with 8 bases between them. The count of this clone is one. Different DNA sequences within this sample yield the same CDR3. TCRdb keeps only in-frame clones here, not all; method: immunoSEQ multiplex PCR. Of a few hundred thousand clones in the sample, around 78% were seen once. The sample consisted of peripheral blood. The chain combines TRBV20-1 with TRBJ2-7; D call uncertain. The receptor's source is a man in his 60s who had recovered from COVID-19. CDR3 residues: CSARGRSEQYF. CDR3 coding DNA: TGCAGTGCTAGAGGTAGAAGTGAGCAGTACTTC.